This T cell receptor beta chain is drawn from a study of a mutant IDH1 vaccine in newly diagnosed glioma. Study-level information: The patients received vaccinations eight times, in weeks 1, 3, 5, 7, 11, 15, 19 and 23. Patients received vaccination from 4-6 weeks after radiotherapy alone, or with temozolomide cycles. The therapy given earlier, which was standard therapy, consisted of radiotherapy, temozolomide, or both, and most of the patients received both.

In the case of this clone: Its antigen remains unknown.

Study conclusions and caveats: Patients mounted vaccine-induced immune responses in about 93% of cases.

Method: immunoSEQ multiplex PCR; TCRdb's copy keeps in-frame clones and lacks some. The sample has 52,000 or so clones, 80% to 85% seen once. Described time point: week 23, last vaccination. A single vaccine dose contained 300 ug of mutant IDH1 20-mer peptide, and topical imiquimod was used with it. Sequencing used PBMCs, obtained from a glioma patient whose treatment included an IDH1 peptide vaccine. This TCR came from a woman aged 40 to 49 with glioma. Some clones in this sample may be carry-over from other donors' samples.

The CDR3, as DNA: TGTGCCACTCAGGGAGTAGAGGGTGGAAACACCATATATTTT. This sequence encodes CATQGVEGGNTIYF. This rearrangement joins TRBV10-3 to TRBJ1-3, with D possibly TRBD1 on 5 matching bases. V shed 10 bases and J shed 3 bases, with 16 bases lying between them. CDR1 ENHRY and CDR2 SYGVKD come from the germline V gene. The CDR3 covers 14 residues.